This TCR beta chain stems from a study of CD8+CD57+ T cells in acquired aplastic anemia. In the study overall: DNA from sorted CD4+ and CD8+ cells averaged about 3.2 ug.

Germline assignment: CDR1 SNHLY and CDR2 FYNNEI. V was clipped by 6 bases and J by 8 bases, with 14 bases between them. This CDR3 is 13 amino acids long. CD8+CD57+ cell expansion, shown by flow cytometry, had occurred in the patients selected for sequencing. Patients were treatment-naive when blood was sampled. The study's findings and limits: Patients and controls shared twenty-nine CD8+ CDR3 sequences, highly expressed in patients.

As regards this clonotype: As yet, its antigen is unknown.

For CDR3 and TCR beta VDJ profiling, genomic DNA was the template used. Using its own MiXCR run on the reads, TCRdb lists one record per CDR3 protein. The repertoire holds 250,000 to 350,000 distinct CDR3 sequences, with approximately 57% as singletons. Material: sorted CD4+, CD8+, or CD8+CD57+ T cells (not recorded which) from PBMCs. The V and J genes are TRBV2 and TRBJ1-3; D is unclear. This receptor was taken from a human donor with aplastic anemia. The CDR3 DNA follows: TGTGCCAGCAGACTAGCCCTATTAGACACCATATATTTT. Its translation is CASRLALLDTIYF.